A single sample is the source of the 9 T cell receptor beta chains below, sequenced in a study of blood T cell repertoires in COVID-19. Method: immunoSEQ multiplex PCR; TCRdb's copy keeps in-frame clones and lacks some. The sample has 150,000 to 200,000 clones; more than 85% are singletons. The sample comprised peripheral blood. The source of these receptors is a woman in her fifties or sixties with COVID-19, enrolled during active disease.

This chain uses TRBV2 with TRBJ2-3; 12 nucleotides agree with TRBD2. This CDR3 contains 15 residues. J gave up 3 bases and V 8 bases, and 6 bases lay outside the gene matches. Germline lookup yields CDR1 SNHLY and CDR2 FYNNEI. The CDR3 DNA follows: TGTGCCAGCGTTTTACTAGCGGGGGGAACAGATACGCAGTATTTT. This codes for CASVLLAGGTDTQYF.

In this sample, this clone turned up once. The chain recombines TRBV11-2 with TRBJ1-2; D is unclear. The CDR3 spans 12 residues. The V gene lost 4 bases and the J gene lost 4 bases, with 7 bases spanning the gap. The V gene's germline CDR1 is SGHAT and CDR2 FQNNGV. The CDR3 coding sequence is TGTGCCAGCAGCTCGTTTAGCTATGGCTACACCTTC. This gives the protein CASSSFSYGYTF. The entire variable domain, with the rest obtained from reference TRBV11-2 and TRBJ1-2, is as follows: EAGVAQSPRYKIIEKRQSVAFWCNPISGHATLYWYQQILGQGPKLLIQFQNNGVVDDSQLPKDRFSAERLKGVDSTLKIQPAKLEDSAVYLCASSSFSYGYTFGSGTRLTVV.

The chain recombines TRBV5-1 with TRBJ1-2; 7 bases are shared with TRBD1. V lost 0 bases and J lost 4; bases outside the gene matches: 9. From germline, CDR1 is SGHRS and CDR2 YFSETQ. This CDR3 contains 16 residues. The CDR3 loop is CASSLVSGDSFYGYTF. In DNA form, the CDR3 reads TGCGCCAGCAGCTTGGTGTCGGGGGACAGCTTCTATGGCTACACCTTC.

The chain carries TRBV4-1 and TRBJ1-2; D is unresolved. Germline CDR1 and CDR2: MGHRA and YSYEKL. V was shortened by 0 bases and J by 8 bases, with 16 bases between the two germline ends. This CDR3 comprises 15 residues. The CDR3 spells CASSQEGRGASGYTF. CDR3 DNA: TGCGCCAGCAGCCAAGAAGGCCGGGGAGCGTCGGGCTACACCTTC.

The rearrangement joins TRBV4-3 to TRBJ1-1; D ambiguous. The ends were cut back, 8 bases at V and 2 bases at J, with 12 bases in the middle. Germline loops: CDR1 LGHNA, CDR2 YSLEER. The CDR3 consists of 13 residues. This chain's CDR3 is CASRIHLNTEAFF. The CDR3, as DNA: TGCGCCAGCCGTATACACCTTAACACTGAAGCTTTCTTT.

This chain connects TRBV12-3 or TRBV12-4 to TRBJ2-2; weak D call: TRBD1 (5 bases). The CDR3 extends over 13 amino acids. V shed 7 bases and J shed 6 bases, with 12 bases lying between them. The CDR3 nucleotides are TGTGCCAGCATGACAGCCCACGCCGGGGAGCTGTTTTTT. As protein: CASMTAHAGELFF.

The chain has TRBV10-3 and TRBJ2-2, with 7 nucleotides matching TRBD1. This CDR3 is 19 amino acids long. The V gene end was trimmed by 2 bases and the J gene end by 1 base; junction bases not matched to a gene: 13. Germline CDR1 ENHRY, CDR2 SYGVKD. CDR3 residues: CAISEKSGTVVQNTGELFF. The CDR3, as DNA: TGTGCCATCAGTGAGAAATCCGGGACAGTTGTTCAGAACACCGGGGAGCTGTTTTTT.

The V and J genes are TRBV7-9 and TRBJ2-1, with 12 bases fitting TRBD2. There are 14 residues in the CDR3. The V segment lost 3 bases and the J segment 15 bases; nucleotides outside the gene matches: 9. Germline assignment: CDR1 SEHNR and CDR2 FQNEAQ (reference sequence). The CDR3 region has the DNA TGTGCCAGCAGCTTTATGCTAGCGGGGGGGCTTTGGTTCTTC. The encoded protein is CASSFMLAGGLWFF.

The rearrangement links TRBV6-5 to TRBJ2-5; D is possibly TRBD2 (6 bases). This CDR3 contains 14 residues. The germline gives CDR1 MNHEY, CDR2 SVGAGI. V was shortened by 5 bases and J by 5 bases, with 15 bases between the two germline ends. The CDR3 DNA is TGTGCCAGCAGTAGATCGACTAGTGGGGAGACCCAGTACTTC. Translated, it gives CASSRSTSGETQYF.